This T cell receptor (beta chain) was found in a study of cytomegalovirus exposure and HLA in healthy donors. Germline V gene data show CDR1 as SGHTA and CDR2 as FQGNSA. The V segment lost 7 bases and the J segment 2 bases; nucleotides outside the gene matches: 15. The CDR3 is made up of 17 amino acids. Study-level results: The study designated over 150 TCR beta chains cytomegalovirus-associated. The authors reported that TCR beta sequences could predict HLA-A and HLA-B alleles. These predictions were accurate for most subjects in the first cohort. Certain sequence variants were highly shared and formed a cluster, and this cluster was likely a sequencing artifact. Rarity characterized most TCR sequences, yet some public TCRs appeared in many donors.

The study ran its PCR with 60 Vbeta and 13 Jbeta primers. Sequencing was performed with immunoSEQ multiplex PCR; in TCRdb, only in-frame clones are kept and a portion is missing. This sample's clone table lists 180,000 or so clones. A note on this clone: Antigen: not known.

The clonotype was recovered from a boy aged 5-17 years in good health and CMV-seronegative. Input material: PBMCs. J is TRBJ2-3 and V is TRBV7-2, with TRBD1 identical over 7 bases. This CDR3 reads CASTPGTGQLTTDTQYF. CDR3 DNA sequence: TGTGCCAGCACCCCCGGGACGGGACAGTTGACCACAGATACGCAGTATTTT.